Shown below are 8 T cell receptor beta chains from a single sample sequenced in a study of OX40 agonist ivuxolimab in advanced cancers. TCRdb's copy holds only in-frame clones and misses some; the assay was immunoSEQ multiplex PCR. The sample has roughly 19,000 clones, about 88% seen once. The sample in question was CD4+ or CD8+ T cells sorted from blood, obtained in a trial of the OX40 agonist ivuxolimab. The receptor source for this set is an adult with an advanced solid tumor such as melanoma, head and neck, liver or kidney cancer.

The rearrangement links TRBV4-3 to TRBJ2-7; D is ambiguous. The length of the CDR3 is 14 residues. Germline lookup yields CDR1 LGHNA and CDR2 YSLEER. Between the trimmed V and J ends, which lost 0 bases and 6 bases, there was a span of 12 bases. The CDR3 DNA reads TGCGCCAGCAGCCAAGATCGAAAGGGTCCCGAGCAGTACTTC. It specifies CASSQDRKGPEQYF.

The chain couples TRBV7-8 to TRBJ2-7; D call uncertain. The V gene's germline CDR1 is SGHVS and CDR2 FQNEAQ. V shed 1 base and J shed 2 bases, with 6 bases lying between them. This CDR3 comprises 13 residues. This chain's CDR3 is CASSLGHTYEQYF. The CDR3 DNA reads TGTGCCAGCAGCTTAGGGCACACCTACGAGCAGTACTTC.

The gene calls are TRBV18 and TRBJ2-7; D is unclear. V lost 1 base and J lost 1, with 5 bases in between. The length of the CDR3 is 13 residues. Per the germline V gene, CDR1 is KGHSH and CDR2 is LQKENI. The CDR3 loop reads CASSPRDSYEQYF. CDR3 nucleotide sequence: TGTGCCAGCTCACCACGAGATTCCTACGAGCAGTACTTC.

The chain employs TRBV4-1 and TRBJ2-5; unclear D gene. CDR1 MGHRA and CDR2 YSYEKL come from the germline V gene. The CDR3 covers 13 residues. V was pared by 6 bases and J by 5 bases, with 13 bases between. The CDR3 region has the DNA TGCGCCAGCAGACTGGGGTTTGGGGAGACCCAGTACTTC. Protein product: CASRLGFGETQYF.

By proportion, this clone is medium-sized. The chain joins TRBV4-1 to TRBJ2-7; possibly TRBD1 or TRBD2 for D (6 bases each). Germline V gives CDR1 MGHRA, CDR2 YSYEKL. The CDR3 is made up of 16 amino acids. Trimming removed 0 bases at V and 3 bases at J, with 15 bases between. As DNA, the CDR3 is TGCGCCAGCAGCCAAGATTTGTCGGGGGCTGGCTACGAGCAGTACTTC. It encodes CASSQDLSGAGYEQYF.

The chain carries TRBV6-5 and TRBJ2-1, with TRBD1 matching 7 bases. J lost 0 bases, V lost 6 bases, and 5 bases had no gene match. The CDR3 is 15 residues long. Germline V gene data show CDR1 as MNHEY and CDR2 as SVGAGI. CDR3 sequence (DNA): TGTGCCAGCAGACAACAGGGGAGCTCCTACAATGAGCAGTTCTTC. Its translation: CASRQQGSSYNEQFF.

The chain uses TRBV18 and TRBJ2-7, with no clear D. CDR1 is KGHSH, CDR2 LQKENI, per germline. The length of the CDR3 is 15 residues. V lost 6 bases, J lost 0 bases, and 15 bases lay in between. As DNA, the CDR3 is TGTGCCAGCTCCTTCGGACCGACCGTCTCCTACGAGCAGTACTTC. Its protein is CASSFGPTVSYEQYF.

The chain couples TRBV5-1 to TRBJ2-3; D not certain. This CDR3 is 12 amino acids long. The V end was cut by 6 bases, the J end by 5 bases, with 10 bases between. Germline loops: CDR1 SGHRS, CDR2 YFSETQ. CDR3 bases: TGCGCCAGCACGGAAAGTGGAGATACGCAGTATTTT. This gives the protein CASTESGDTQYF.